The rows below give T cell receptor beta chains drawn from one sample of a study of blood T cell repertoires in COVID-19. The data were produced by immunoSEQ multiplex PCR, yet TCRdb's version contains in-frame clones alone and is incomplete. Of some 260,000 clones listed, around 85% were seen once; the top ten hold about 4%. Sequenced input: peripheral blood. These receptors came from a woman aged 40-49 years with active or convalescent COVID-19. The CDR3 runs from the conserved cysteine through the conserved F or W. The D gene is left open where the match is weak. Rows may omit the clone size; those that give it use once, few, many or a size class.

clone_size: -
d_call: -
j_call: TRBJ1-2
v_call: TRBV27
cdr3_nt: TGTGCCAGCAAACCGCAATTAGACAGTGATTATGGCTACACCTTC
cdr3_aa: CASKPQLDSDYGYTF

clone_size: -
d_call: TRBD1
j_call: TRBJ1-5
v_call: TRBV28
cdr3_nt: TGTGCCAGCAGTACCCGGGACAGGGGAGTTGGGCAGCCCCAGCATTTT
cdr3_aa: CASSTRDRGVGQPQHF

clone_size: -
d_call: -
j_call: TRBJ2-1
v_call: TRBV9
cdr3_nt: TGTGCCTTGACACCGGCCTACAATGAGCAGTTCTTC
cdr3_aa: CALTPAYNEQFF

clone_size: -
d_call: -
j_call: TRBJ1-1
v_call: TRBV2
cdr3_nt: TGTGCCAGCGGAGAGACAGGGAACACTGAAGCTTTCTTT
cdr3_aa: CASGETGNTEAFF

clone_size: -
d_call: -
j_call: TRBJ1-4
v_call: TRBV5-4
cdr3_nt: TGTGCCAGCAGCTTGGGTGGGGGCGCGACTAATGAAAAACTGTTTTTT
cdr3_aa: CASSLGGGATNEKLFF

clone_size: many
d_call: -
j_call: TRBJ2-1
v_call: TRBV9
cdr3_nt: TGTGCCAGCAGCCTCTTGGCAGGGTATCAGCAGTTCTTC
cdr3_aa: CASSLLAGYQQFF

clone_size: -
d_call: -
j_call: TRBJ1-2
v_call: TRBV5-4
cdr3_nt: TGTGCCAGCAAGGGGCTCAACTATGGCTACACCTTC
cdr3_aa: CASKGLNYGYTF

clone_size: few
d_call: TRBD2
j_call: TRBJ2-1
v_call: TRBV4-1
cdr3_nt: TGCGCCAGCAGCCAAGCCAGACTAGCAACCTACAATGAGCAGTTCTTC
cdr3_aa: CASSQARLATYNEQFF

clone_size: -
d_call: TRBD1
j_call: TRBJ2-7
v_call: TRBV30
cdr3_nt: TGTGCCTGGAGTGTAATGGCAGGGGGCTCCTACGAGCAGTACTTC
cdr3_aa: CAWSVMAGGSYEQYF

clone_size: -
d_call: -
j_call: TRBJ1-2
v_call: TRBV18
cdr3_nt: TGTGCCAGCTCACCGACAGAGCGCTATGGCTACACCTTC
cdr3_aa: CASSPTERYGYTF

clone_size: -
d_call: -
j_call: TRBJ1-2
v_call: TRBV5-1
cdr3_nt: TGCGCCAGCAGCTTGGGGGCAACAGGGACATATAGGGGCTACACCTTC
cdr3_aa: CASSLGATGTYRGYTF

clone_size: -
d_call: -
j_call: TRBJ2-5
v_call: TRBV5-1
cdr3_nt: TGCGCCAGCAGCTTGGCCGGGGTAGGGGAGACCCAGTACTTC
cdr3_aa: CASSLAGVGETQYF

clone_size: -
d_call: -
j_call: TRBJ2-2
v_call: TRBV9
cdr3_nt: TGTGCCAGCAGCGTAGGTGCGGGGGCGACCTCCGGGGAGCTGTTTTTT
cdr3_aa: CASSVGAGATSGELFF

clone_size: -
d_call: TRBD2
j_call: TRBJ2-3
v_call: TRBV28
cdr3_nt: TGTGCCAGCACCCAGCGGGGGGCACTTCATACGCAGTATTTT
cdr3_aa: CASTQRGALHTQYF

clone_size: -
d_call: -
j_call: TRBJ1-2
v_call: TRBV28
cdr3_nt: TGTGCCAGCACCTTTCCCCTTCGGGGAGGTAGACTTATGAACTATGGCTACACCTTC
cdr3_aa: CASTFPLRGGRLMNYGYTF

clone_size: few
d_call: -
j_call: TRBJ1-6
v_call: TRBV10-3
cdr3_nt: TGTGCCATCAGTGCAGGGTTGGGATCACCCCTCCACTTT
cdr3_aa: CAISAGLGSPLHF